The 14 T cell receptor beta chains below all came from one sample that was sequenced in a study of blood T cell repertoires in COVID-19. The protocol was immunoSEQ multiplex PCR, while the TCRdb copy is restricted to in-frame clones and leaves out a portion. The table records fewer than 350,000 clones, about nine tenths of them present only once. The sequenced sample consisted of PBMCs or T cells enriched from blood (not recorded which). These receptors came from a woman younger than 45 who had been exposed to COVID-19.

The chain carries TRBV14 and TRBJ2-7, with 8 bases aligning to TRBD2. With 4 bases clipped from V and 2 bases from J, the junction kept 7 bases outside the gene matches. The germline V gene encodes CDR1 SGHDN and CDR2 FVKESK. This CDR3 is built from 15 residues. CDR3 residues: CASSPRGSGAYEQYF. CDR3 DNA sequence: TGTGCCAGCAGCCCCAGGGGTAGCGGGGCCTACGAGCAGTACTTC.

This clone was found once. The chain carries TRBV28 and TRBJ1-2; 9 nucleotides match TRBD1. Germline CDR1 MDHEN, CDR2 SYDVKM. V shed 1 base, J shed 6 bases, and the junction held 3 bases outside the gene matches. This CDR3 has 14 amino acids. CDR3 region: CASSLSTGGHGYTF. The CDR3 coding sequence is TGTGCCAGCAGTTTATCGACAGGGGGTCATGGCTACACCTTC.

The chain uses TRBV19 and TRBJ2-7; D not certain. Trimming cost V 8 bases and J 1 base, with 9 bases left between them. CDR1 and CDR2 (germline): LNHDA, SQIVND (reference sequence). CDR3 length: 12 amino acids. This CDR3 is CASGDNSYEQYF. CDR3 DNA sequence: TGTGCCAGTGGCGACAATTCCTACGAGCAGTACTTC.

V gene TRBV28 combines with J gene TRBJ2-2; no firm D call. In germline, CDR1 is MDHEN, CDR2 SYDVKM. The CDR3 is 15 residues long. Between the trimmed V and J ends, which lost 2 bases and 5 bases, there was a span of 12 bases. CDR3 nucleotides: TGTGCCAGCAGTTTACCCTCAGGTACAACCGGGGAGCTGTTTTTT. It yields the protein CASSLPSGTTGELFF.

V gene TRBV7-8 combines with J gene TRBJ2-5; TRBD2 matches 7 bases. The CDR3 has 12 residues. Germline V lookup: CDR1 SGHVS, CDR2 FQNEAQ. V was clipped by 5 bases and J by 6 bases; unmatched bases: 3. In nucleotides, the CDR3 is TGTGCCAGCAGCCCCGGGGGGAAGACCCAGTACTTC. This encodes CASSPGGKTQYF.

The table lists this clone with a count of one. This chain connects TRBV5-1 to TRBJ2-6; a possible D gene is TRBD1 (6 bases). V was clipped by 3 bases and J by 1 base, with 11 bases between them. The germline V gene has CDR1 SGHRS and CDR2 YFSETQ. This CDR3 is built from 16 residues. The CDR3: CASSWGQGSGANVLTF. The DNA for the CDR3 is TGCGCCAGCAGCTGGGGGCAGGGATCTGGGGCCAACGTCCTGACTTTC.

This clone occurred once. J is TRBJ1-1 and V is TRBV9, with TRBD1 as a possible D gene (6 bases). V lost 3 bases to trimming and J lost 8 bases, with 14 bases between them. This CDR3 contains 13 residues. Per germline, CDR1 SGDLS and CDR2 YYNGEE. CDR3 amino acids: CASSARDKKEAFF. The CDR3 coding sequence is TGTGCCAGCAGCGCCCGGGACAAAAAAGAAGCTTTCTTT.

The chain uses TRBV3-1 (or the pseudogene TRBV3-2) and TRBJ1-3, with D uncertain. V was clipped by 4 bases and J by 1 base, with 11 bases between them. Germline CDR1 is LGHDT and CDR2 is YNNKEL (reference sequence). The CDR3 extends over 15 amino acids. The DNA of the CDR3 is TGTGCCAGCAGCCTATTCGGGTCTTCTGGAAACACCATATATTTT. Its translation: CASSLFGSSGNTIYF.

The chain links TRBV14 to TRBJ1-2, with TRBD1 matching 10 bases. V gave up 2 bases and J gave up 4 bases; unmatched junction bases: 10. The CDR3 runs to 17 residues. Germline CDR1 reads SGHDN; CDR2 reads FVKESK. CDR3 in DNA: TGTGCCAGCAGCCAACAGGACAGGGGGATGATGGCCTATGGCTACACCTTC. It yields the protein CASSQQDRGMMAYGYTF.

This chain links TRBV5-4 with TRBJ2-7; 12 nucleotides line up with TRBD1. The germline gives CDR1 SGHNT, CDR2 YYREEE (reference sequence). V dropped 0 bases and J dropped 5; count of bases not matched to a gene: 3. CDR3 length: 15 residues. The CDR3: CASSLGGQGAHEQYF. The CDR3 DNA reads TGTGCCAGCAGCTTGGGGGGACAGGGGGCCCACGAGCAGTACTTC.

The chain joins TRBV29-1 to TRBJ1-2; 7 nucleotides align to TRBD1. The CDR3 extends over 14 amino acids. J lost 6 bases, V lost 0 bases, and 7 bases had no gene match. The germline V gene encodes CDR1 SQVTM and CDR2 ANQGSEA. The CDR3: CSVEDPTGKNGYTF. CDR3 coding DNA: TGCAGCGTTGAAGACCCGACAGGGAAGAATGGCTACACCTTC.

The V call is TRBV5-1, the J call TRBJ2-2; 7 bases align to TRBD1. This CDR3 contains 15 residues. CDR1 is SGHRS, CDR2 YFSETQ, per germline. J gave up 1 base and V 3 bases, and 3 bases lay outside the gene matches. The CDR3, as DNA: TGCGCCAGCAGCTCCCGGGACAGGAACACCGGGGAGCTGTTTTTT. Amino acids: CASSSRDRNTGELFF.

The rearrangement uses TRBV5-5 and TRBJ2-3; TRBD2 matches 10 bases. The CDR3 consists of 15 residues. Trimming removed 5 bases from V and 2 bases from J; junction bases left unmatched: 5. Germline V gene lookup returns CDR1 SGHKS and CDR2 YYEKEE (reference sequence). The CDR3 loop reads CASSRLAGPTDTQYF. DNA for the CDR3: TGTGCCAGCAGTCGACTAGCGGGCCCCACAGATACGCAGTATTTT.

In this sample, this clone turned up once. The rearrangement joins TRBV7-8 to TRBJ2-7, with 9 bases aligning to TRBD1. The CDR3 runs 16 residues. The germline V gene encodes CDR1 SGHVS and CDR2 FQNEAQ. The junction had 6 bases not matched to a gene; V was cut back by 1 base and J by 2 bases. The CDR3 is CASSLGGTGLAYEQYF. The CDR3 DNA sequence: TGTGCCAGCAGCTTAGGAGGGACAGGGTTGGCCTACGAGCAGTACTTC.